One sample yielded the 28 T cell receptor beta chains listed below, sequenced in a study of Graves' ophthalmopathy and Graves' hyperthyroidism. Researchers took RNA transcripts and amplified TCR beta CDR3 regions from them. Investigators did first-round RT-PCR with HTBI primers, then second-round multiplex PCR. Via MiXCR, TCRdb re-called the multiplex PCR reads, giving one row per CDR3 protein. In the table there are 900,000 to 1,200,000 distinct CDR3 sequences, approximately 35% of which are singletons. Material: peripheral blood or thyroid tissue (not recorded which). The receptors shown here come from an adult man with Graves' hyperthyroidism.

The rearrangement links TRBV3-1 to TRBJ1-1; D is possibly TRBD1 (5 bases). The CDR3 loop spans 12 amino acids. Germline V gene data show CDR1 as LGHDT and CDR2 as YNNKEL (reference sequence). Trimming cost V 2 bases and J 10 bases, with 11 bases left between them. DNA of the CDR3: TGTGCCAGCAGCCAACGGGGGTGGGGAGCTTTCTTT. Translated, it gives CASSQRGWGAFF.

This clonotype was seen a single time. The V call is TRBV7-2, the J call TRBJ2-3; D uncertain. V lost 4 bases to trimming and J lost 9 bases, with 14 bases between them. Germline V gene data show CDR1 as SGHTA and CDR2 as FQGNSA. The CDR3 contains 13 residues. CDR3 residues: CASSSARGGTQYF. The CDR3 DNA sequence: TGTGCCAGCAGCTCGGCCAGAGGTGGAACGCAGTATTTT.

V usage is TRBV5-1 and J usage is TRBJ2-2; possibly TRBD1 for D (6 bases). The CDR3 covers 16 residues. Trimming pared 5 bases from V and 3 bases from J, leaving 17 bases between. Per the germline V gene, CDR1 is SGHRS and CDR2 is YFSETQ. This chain's CDR3 is CASSTTGYFDTGELFF. CDR3 nucleotides: TGCGCCAGCAGTACTACAGGGTATTTTGACACCGGGGAGCTGTTTTTT.

The chain joins TRBV9 to TRBJ2-2, with a tentative D call TRBD1 (6 bases). The CDR3 runs to 16 residues. CDR1 is SGDLS, CDR2 YYNGEE, per germline. Trimming removed 3 bases from V and 3 bases from J, with 15 bases in between. CDR3 region: CASSASQGPDTGELFF. The CDR3 bases are TGTGCCAGCAGCGCATCCCAGGGGCCCGACACCGGGGAGCTGTTTTTT.

This clonotype was recorded at least ten times. The rearrangement uses TRBV2 and TRBJ1-1; 8 nucleotides align to TRBD1. The J segment lost 3 bases and the V segment lost 6 bases, leaving 3 bases of the junction unmatched. CDR1 is SNHLY and CDR2 is FYNNEI in the germline V gene. The length of the CDR3 is 13 residues. The CDR3 DNA is TGTGCCAGCAGCGAACAGGGGGACACTGAAGCTTTCTTT. This translates into CASSEQGDTEAFF.

As for this clonotype: A much larger clonotype is one base distant, so this may be a read error. This sequence joins TRBV7-2 and TRBJ1-2; possibly TRBD1 for D (6 bases). The V end lost 2 bases, the J end lost 9 bases, and 25 bases lay between the germline ends. The germline CDR1 and CDR2 sequences are SGHTA and FQGNSA. The CDR3 has 17 amino acids. In nucleotides, the CDR3 is TGTGCCAGCAGCTTAAATTTCGGGGCAGGGGAGCGCGGGAGCTACACCTTC. This sequence encodes CASSLNFGAGERGSYTF.

This clonotype showed up many times. V and J are TRBV29-1 and TRBJ2-7, with 7 bases lining up with TRBD2. J was trimmed by 0 bases and V by 6 bases; bases with no gene match: 8. The CDR3 sequence is 14 residues long. The germline V gene encodes CDR1 SQVTM and CDR2 ANQGSEA. The CDR3: CSVQGRTSSYEQYF. CDR3 nucleotide sequence: TGCAGCGTCCAGGGACGGACTAGCTCCTACGAGCAGTACTTC.

This clonotype was picked up a small number of times. The V call is TRBV11-1, the J call TRBJ2-7; TRBD1 matches at 8 bases. With V trimmed by 4 bases and J by 2 bases, 4 bases remained unmatched. This CDR3 contains 14 residues. CDR1 is SGHAT and CDR2 is FQDESV in the germline V gene (reference sequence). For the CDR3, the DNA is TGTGCCAGCAGCTCGGGACAGGCCCCCTACGAGCAGTACTTC. Translated, it gives CASSSGQAPYEQYF.

In its sample, this clonotype was seen many times. The chain uses TRBV19 and TRBJ2-7; weak D call: TRBD2 (6 bases). The length of the CDR3 is 13 residues. Trimming pared 2 bases from V and 4 bases from J, leaving 9 bases between. Germline V gene sequence: CDR1 LNHDA, CDR2 SQIVND (reference sequence). This CDR3 is CASSITAGYEQYF. Written as DNA, the CDR3 is TGTGCCAGTAGTATAACCGCGGGATACGAGCAGTACTTC.

This clonotype was counted at least ten times. This chain uses TRBV15 with TRBJ2-7; 8 nucleotides agree with TRBD2. Losses at the gene ends were 1 base for V and 1 base for J; bases not matched to a gene: 0. The CDR3 covers 14 residues. CDR1 is LNHNV, CDR2 YYDKDF, per germline (reference sequence). Here the CDR3 reads CATSRAGGSYEQYF. CDR3 coding DNA: TGTGCCACCAGCAGAGCGGGAGGGTCCTACGAGCAGTACTTC.

This clonotype was recorded at least ten times. The chain employs TRBV6-6 and TRBJ2-7; 8 nucleotides line up with TRBD2. The V segment lost 8 bases and the J segment 5 bases; nucleotides outside the gene matches: 8. The germline V gene encodes CDR1 MNHNY and CDR2 SVGAGI (reference sequence). CDR3 length: 13 residues. This chain's CDR3 is CASGGSGAHEQYF. For the CDR3, the DNA is TGTGCCAGCGGGGGTAGCGGGGCTCACGAGCAGTACTTC.

This clonotype was observed a handful of times. This rearrangement joins TRBV10-3 to TRBJ2-7, with D maybe TRBD1 (6 bases). Germline V lookup: CDR1 ENHRY, CDR2 SYGVKD. CDR3 length equals 13 residues. Trimming stripped 2 bases from V and 5 bases from J, with 10 bases between. The CDR3 is CAISEVRDNEQYF. In DNA form, the CDR3 reads TGTGCCATCAGTGAGGTTAGGGACAACGAGCAGTACTTC.

Of note for this clonotype: One junction end disagrees with the germline gene, perhaps due to a read error. V is TRBV10-3 and J is TRBJ1-4; TRBD1 agrees at 9 bases. The V gene's germline CDR1 is ENHRY and CDR2 SYGVKD. The CDR3 sequence is 15 residues long. The CDR3 coding sequence is TGTGCCAGCAGTGATCGAACAGGGGGCGATGAAAAACTGTTTTTT. The encoded protein is CASSDRTGGDEKLFF.

This clonotype came up many times. The J gene is TRBJ2-7, the V gene TRBV7-2, with a tentative D call TRBD2 (7 bases). This CDR3 contains 15 residues. Germline V lookup: CDR1 SGHTA, CDR2 FQGNSA. V gave up 6 bases and J gave up 4 bases, with 19 bases separating them. CDR3 in amino acids: CASSPGGAGTYEQYF. As DNA, the CDR3 is TGTGCCAGCAGTCCTGGGGGGGCCGGGACATACGAGCAGTACTTC.

The gene calls are TRBV20-1 and TRBJ1-2; 10 bases match TRBD1. The germline V gene encodes CDR1 DFQATT and CDR2 SNEGSKA (reference sequence). The junction had 11 bases not matched to a gene; V was cut back by 6 bases and J by 4 bases. CDR3 length: 15 amino acids. The CDR3 is CSAGLPGQGTYGYTF. The CDR3 coding sequence is TGCAGTGCGGGTTTACCGGGACAGGGGACCTATGGCTACACCTTC.

The chain has TRBV25-1 and TRBJ2-7; either TRBD1 or TRBD2 may supply D (6 bases each). This CDR3 comprises 16 residues. V lost 3 bases, J lost 7 bases, and 22 bases lay in between. CDR1 and CDR2 (germline): MGHDK, SYGVNS. The chain's CDR3 is CASSETRGANYNEQYF. The DNA for the CDR3 is TGTGCCAGCAGTGAGACTAGGGGGGCTAATTACAATGAGCAGTACTTC.

This clonotype was detected ten times or more. V gene TRBV10-3 combines with J gene TRBJ2-5; D not resolved. The V gene's germline CDR1 is ENHRY and CDR2 SYGVKD. The V end lost 0 bases, the J end lost 1 base, and 6 bases lay between the germline ends. This CDR3 is built from 14 residues. The DNA of the CDR3 is TGTGCCATCAGTGAGTCGACCATCCAAGAGACCCAGTACTTC. Translated, it gives CAISESTIQETQYF.

In the case of this clonotype: At one of its ends the junction is not consistent with the germline gene, which may arise from a read error. This chain joins TRBV10-2 and TRBJ1-5; TRBD1 matches 8 bases. The CDR3 is made up of 15 amino acids. Germline V gene lookup returns CDR1 WSHSY and CDR2 SAAADI. The CDR3 region has the DNA TGTGCCAGCAGTGAAGCGTACAGGGGGACCCGGCCCCAGCATTTT. Amino acids: CASSEAYRGTRPQHF.

This clonotype was found many times. The chain links TRBV10-1 to TRBJ1-5; D remains unclear. This CDR3 has 16 amino acids. The V gene's germline CDR1 is WNHNN and CDR2 SYGVQD (reference sequence). Deletions cut 10 bases from V and 1 base from J, with 20 bases between. This chain's CDR3 is CATREGRGMSNQPQHF. CDR3 nucleotide sequence: TGCGCCACCCGGGAGGGTCGGGGTATGAGCAATCAGCCCCAGCATTTT.

This clonotype occurred once. The V gene is TRBV29-1, the J gene TRBJ2-5; a weak D match, TRBD1 (6 bases). V was clipped by 5 bases and J by 4 bases, with 20 bases between them. Per germline, CDR1 SQVTM and CDR2 ANQGSEA. The CDR3 runs 15 residues. CDR3 residues: CSVQRGSVLGETQYF. CDR3 sequence (DNA): TGCAGCGTTCAAAGGGGGTCAGTCCTAGGAGAGACCCAGTACTTC.

In DNA form, the CDR3 reads TGCGCCAGCAGCCAAGTGCTCCCAGGGGACTGGGGCGAAAAACTGTTTTTT. Its translation is CASSQVLPGDWGEKLFF. The chain uses TRBV4-1 and TRBJ1-4; the D gene is possibly TRBD1 (6 bases). There are 17 residues in the CDR3. V was pared by 1 base and J by 8 bases, with 20 bases between. Germline V lookup: CDR1 MGHRA, CDR2 YSYEKL.

The rearrangement uses TRBV5-1 and TRBJ2-7; D unresolved. Germline V lookup: CDR1 SGHRS, CDR2 YFSETQ. Trimming stripped 4 bases from V and 2 bases from J, with 16 bases between. The CDR3 contains 15 residues. CDR3 sequence reads: CASSGLPKTTYEQYF. The CDR3 DNA reads as TGCGCCAGCAGCGGGCTACCTAAAACCACCTACGAGCAGTACTTC.

The genes are TRBV5-4 and TRBJ2-7, with 10 positions matching TRBD2. Germline V gives CDR1 SGHNT, CDR2 YYREEE (reference sequence). V lost 3 bases to trimming and J lost 2 bases; unmatched junction nucleotides: 5. The CDR3 runs 15 residues. As DNA, the CDR3 is TGTGCCAGCAGCTCGAGGACTAGCGGAGCCTACGAGCAGTACTTC. Its protein product is CASSSRTSGAYEQYF.

This chain joins TRBV10-2 and TRBJ2-6, with 9 nucleotides matching TRBD1. J lost 4 bases, V lost 4 bases, and 8 bases had no gene match. This CDR3 comprises 17 residues. The germline V gene has CDR1 WSHSY and CDR2 SAAADI. This chain's CDR3 is CASSADRGRAGANVLTF. CDR3 in DNA: TGCGCCAGCAGTGCAGACAGGGGGAGAGCCGGGGCCAACGTCCTGACTTTC.

This clonotype is a singleton in its sample. The chain combines TRBV10-3 with TRBJ2-5, with 9 bases aligning to TRBD2. In germline, CDR1 is ENHRY, CDR2 SYGVKD. The ends lost 10 bases at V and 1 base at J; junction bases unmatched: 13. CDR3 length equals 16 residues. As DNA, the CDR3 is TGTGCCACGACGCTAAGAGCGGGGGGATTCCAAGAGACCCAGTACTTC. It is translated as CATTLRAGGFQETQYF.

V is TRBV10-3 and J is TRBJ2-6; possibly TRBD2 for D (5 bases). This CDR3 has 14 residues. Germline CDR1 is ENHRY and CDR2 is SYGVKD. Between the trimmed V and J ends, which lost 8 bases and 4 bases, there was a span of 12 bases. CDR3 sequence reads: CAIGSGSGANVLTF. Written as DNA, the CDR3 is TGTGCCATCGGCTCGGGGTCGGGGGCCAACGTCCTGACTTTC.

The V gene is TRBV4-3, the J gene TRBJ1-1; 8 bases are a match to TRBD1. This CDR3 contains 16 residues. In germline, CDR1 is LGHNA, CDR2 YSLEER. V gave up 0 bases and J gave up 0 bases; unmatched junction bases: 3. CDR3 amino acids: CASSQDWTGMNTEAFF. CDR3 sequence (DNA): TGCGCCAGCAGCCAAGATTGGACAGGGATGAACACTGAAGCTTTCTTT.

This clonotype was counted at least ten times. J is TRBJ2-5 and V is TRBV7-9; D unclear. CDR3 size: 13 residues. Germline-derived CDR1 and CDR2 are SEHNR and FQNEAQ (reference sequence). The V end was cut by 6 bases, the J end by 1 base, with 9 bases between. The CDR3 nucleotides are TGTGCCAGCAGGCGGAGAGGCCAAGAGACCCAGTACTTC. It translates to CASRRRGQETQYF.